Following are 16 T cell receptor beta chains from one sample sequenced in a study of cytomegalovirus exposure and HLA in healthy donors. The PCR had 60 Vbeta and 13 Jbeta primers. Profiled with immunoSEQ multiplex PCR; TCRdb holds only in-frame clones, not every one. Among about 130,000 clones, just under 80% were seen once, and the ten largest hold around 1%. The material sequenced was PBMCs. The receptors were sampled from a male donor in good health and CMV-seronegative.

The CDR3 sequence is CASIERGGGTEAFF. In nucleotides, the CDR3 is TGTGCCAGCATCGAAAGGGGGGGAGGTACTGAAGCTTTCTTT. The V and J genes are TRBV6-5 and TRBJ1-1; a possible D gene is TRBD1 (6 bases). Trimming took 7 bases from V and 5 from J, leaving 17 bases between them. The germline V gene encodes CDR1 MNHEY and CDR2 SVGAGI. The CDR3 runs to 14 residues.

This chain joins TRBV5-1 and TRBJ1-2, with 7 bases identical to TRBD1. Trimming took 0 bases from V and 4 from J; bases not matched to a gene: 3. The CDR3 runs to 14 residues. The germline gives CDR1 SGHRS, CDR2 YFSETQ. CDR3 in amino acids: CASSLAGGGYGYTF. CDR3 nucleotide sequence: TGCGCCAGCAGCTTGGCAGGGGGTGGCTATGGCTACACCTTC. Supplemented by reference TRBV5-1 and TRBJ1-2, the full variable domain reads KAGVTQTPRYLIKTRGQQVTLSCSPISGHRSVSWYQQTPGQGLQFLFEYFSETQRNKGNFPGRFSGRQFSNSRSEMNVSTLELGDSALYLCASSLAGGGYGYTFGSGTRLTVV.

CDR3 DNA: TGTGCCAGCAGCACGGACTCGGGAGCCCACGAGCAGTACTTC. This codes for CASSTDSGAHEQYF. The rearrangement joins TRBV5-4 to TRBJ2-7, with a weak D call TRBD2 (6 bases). Trimming pared 4 bases from V and 5 bases from J, leaving 16 bases between. The CDR3 loop spans 14 amino acids. Germline CDR1 SGHNT, CDR2 YYREEE (reference sequence). Full variable domain (remainder filled in from reference TRBV5-4 and TRBJ2-7): ETGVTQSPTHLIKTRGQQVTLRCSSQSGHNTVSWYQQALGQGPQFIFQYYREEENGRGNFPPRFSGLQFPNYSSELNVNALELDDSALYLCASSTDSGAHEQYFGPGTRLTVT.

This CDR3 reads CASSPGQGKTQYF. The CDR3 coding sequence is TGCGCCAGCAGCCCAGGACAGGGAAAGACCCAGTACTTC. V is TRBV5-1 and J is TRBJ2-5; 8 nucleotides agree with TRBD1. CDR1 and CDR2 from the germline V gene are SGHRS and YFSETQ. V lost 4 bases and J lost 6; bases outside the gene matches: 5. CDR3 length equals 13 residues.

This clone was counted a single time. This chain uses TRBV30 with TRBJ1-5, with D possibly TRBD1 on 6 matching bases. Germline values: CDR1 GTSNPN, CDR2 SVGIG (reference sequence). V was trimmed by 2 bases and J by 4 bases, leaving 15 bases between them. This CDR3 contains 15 residues. DNA for the CDR3: TGTGCCTGGAGTCCACCGGGGGGCTGGAATCAGCCCCAGCATTTT. The encoded protein is CAWSPPGGWNQPQHF.

This chain joins TRBV29-1 and TRBJ2-2, with D perhaps matching TRBD2 (5 bases). The CDR3 loop spans 12 amino acids. The germline gives CDR1 SQVTM, CDR2 ANQGSEA. V lost 3 bases and J 6 bases, leaving 8 bases between the germline ends. DNA of the CDR3: TGCAGCGTTGAGAGGGAAGCCGGGGAGCTGTTTTTT. It yields the protein CSVEREAGELFF.

The V and J genes are TRBV7-2 and TRBJ2-5; perhaps TRBD1 as D (5 bases). The V gene lost 3 bases and the J gene lost 3 bases, with 8 bases spanning the gap. The CDR3 is made up of 13 amino acids. The germline gives CDR1 SGHTA, CDR2 FQGNSA. CDR3 region: CASSFRQKETQYF. CDR3 DNA sequence: TGTGCCAGCAGCTTTAGACAGAAAGAGACCCAGTACTTC.

This chain joins TRBV18 and TRBJ2-7; D unresolved. CDR1 is KGHSH, CDR2 LQKENI, per germline. This CDR3 is 13 amino acids long. Trimming took off 2 bases at V and 3 bases at J, with 8 bases between the two ends. This CDR3 reads CASSPGQNYEQYF. CDR3 DNA sequence: TGTGCCAGCTCACCAGGCCAGAACTACGAGCAGTACTTC.

V usage is TRBV11-2 and J usage is TRBJ2-7; 8 bases align to TRBD1. The CDR3 loop spans 16 amino acids. Germline loops: CDR1 SGHAT, CDR2 FQNNGV. Germline trimming cut 3 bases from V and 3 bases from J; bases unmatched to any gene: 10. The CDR3: CASSLPGTGSYYEQYF. The CDR3 nucleotides are TGTGCCAGCAGCTTGCCCGGGACAGGCAGTTACTACGAGCAGTACTTC.

This CDR3 reads CASRGRGSEQYF. In nucleotides, the CDR3 is TGTGCCAGCAGGGGTAGGGGTAGCGAGCAGTACTTC. This sequence joins TRBV7-9 and TRBJ2-7; weak D call: TRBD1 (5 bases). Trimming removed 6 bases at V and 6 bases at J, with 12 bases between. Germline V gene lookup returns CDR1 SEHNR and CDR2 FQNEAQ (reference sequence). The CDR3 runs to 12 residues. Combining the CDR3 with reference TRBV7-9 and TRBJ2-7 gives the whole variable domain DTGVSQNPRHKITKRGQNVTFRCDPISEHNRLYWYRQTLGQGPEFLTYFQNEAQLEKSRLLSDRFSAERPKGSFSTLEIQRTEQGDSAMYLCASRGRGSEQYFGPGTRLTVT.

Here the CDR3 reads CATSLAGVRGETQYF. CDR3 DNA sequence: TGTGCCACCTCACTAGCGGGGGTCAGGGGAGAGACCCAGTACTTC. This chain connects TRBV2 to TRBJ2-5, with 11 bases matching TRBD2. The CDR3 consists of 15 residues. Germline V gives CDR1 SNHLY, CDR2 FYNNEI. With 10 bases clipped from V and 4 bases from J, the junction kept 11 bases outside the gene matches.

The chain recombines TRBV9 with TRBJ2-5, with TRBD2 matching over 13 bases. The J segment lost 3 bases and the V segment lost 1 base, leaving 12 bases of the junction unmatched. CDR3 size: 19 residues. Germline values: CDR1 SGDLS, CDR2 YYNGEE. The CDR3 region has the DNA TGTGCCAGCAGCGTACCTAGACTAGCGGGGGGTTCAGGAAAAGAGACCCAGTACTTC. This translates into CASSVPRLAGGSGKETQYF.

J is TRBJ1-1 and V is TRBV5-1, with a tentative D call TRBD1 (6 bases). This CDR3 is 16 amino acids long. Germline V gives CDR1 SGHRS, CDR2 YFSETQ. Trimming removed 3 bases at V and 2 bases at J, with 17 bases between. The chain's CDR3 is CASSWLGQTPNTEAFF. Here the CDR3 DNA reads TGCGCCAGCAGCTGGCTCGGACAGACTCCCAACACTGAAGCTTTCTTT.

This clone was counted a few times. The chain employs TRBV4-2 and TRBJ1-5, with D perhaps matching TRBD1 (5 bases). CDR1 LGHNA and CDR2 YNFKEQ come from the germline V gene. The CDR3 totals 15 residues. Trimming removed 1 base at V and 2 bases at J, with 9 bases between. The CDR3: CASSQVLGGNQPQHF. The DNA for the CDR3 is TGTGCCAGCAGCCAAGTTTTAGGGGGCAATCAGCCCCAGCATTTT.

The rearrangement links TRBV25-1 to TRBJ2-7; 8 nucleotides line up with TRBD1. This CDR3 is built from 14 residues. Looked up from germline, CDR1 is MGHDK and CDR2 is SYGVNS. V trimming: 3 bases; J trimming: 5 bases; junction bases outside the gene matches: 6. CDR3 coding DNA: TGTGCCAGCAGTGACCCGACAGGGGTCGACGAGCAGTACTTC. Its protein is CASSDPTGVDEQYF.

The rearrangement uses TRBV5-6 and TRBJ2-7; perhaps TRBD2 as D (7 bases). Germline CDR1 is SGHDT and CDR2 is YYEEEE. Trimming pared 0 bases from V and 3 bases from J, leaving 13 bases between. The CDR3 is 15 residues long. Here the CDR3 reads CASSLAAGAFYEQYF. The CDR3 DNA reads as TGTGCCAGCAGCTTGGCTGCGGGGGCTTTCTACGAGCAGTACTTC.